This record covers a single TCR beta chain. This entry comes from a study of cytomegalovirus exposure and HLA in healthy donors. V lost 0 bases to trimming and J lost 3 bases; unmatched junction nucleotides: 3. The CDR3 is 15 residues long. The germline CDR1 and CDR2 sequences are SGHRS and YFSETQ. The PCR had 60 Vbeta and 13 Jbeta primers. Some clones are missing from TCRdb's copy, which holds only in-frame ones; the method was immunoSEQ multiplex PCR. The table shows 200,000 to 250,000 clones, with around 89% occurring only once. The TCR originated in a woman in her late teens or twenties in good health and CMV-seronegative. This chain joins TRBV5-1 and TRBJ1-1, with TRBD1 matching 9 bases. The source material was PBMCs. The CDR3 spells CASSLGDRAYTEAFF. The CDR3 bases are TGCGCCAGCAGCTTGGGGGACAGGGCGTACACTGAAGCTTTCTTT.